This T cell receptor (beta chain) was found in a study of CXCR3-negative and CXCR3-positive naive CD8 T cells. Study outcomes and limitations: TRB CDR3 properties were used to infer TCR strength, and surface CD5 was comparable between naive subsets. More hydrophobic TRB CDR3s were found in CXCR3-positive naive cells than in CXCR3-negative naive cells. With respect to TRBV-TRBJ usage, naive CXCR3-negative and CXCR3-positive cells were similar; memory differed.

Triplicate sorts, fewer than 350,000 cells apiece, were made for each CD8+ T cell subset. CD45RO-CCR7+CD27+CD95- was the phenotype of naive CD8+ T cells. The libraries of TRB cDNA were constructed through 5' RACE using UMI labels. Following a re-call of the 5' RACE reads, TCRdb has one entry per CDR3 protein and lacks DNA. Its clone listing holds over 100,000 distinct CDR3 sequences. CDR3 length: 15 amino acids. The V gene's germline CDR1 is SQVTM and CDR2 ANQGSEA. Comments on this clonotype: Its cognate antigen is unknown.

The chain has TRBV29-1 and TRBJ1-1; lacking DNA, the TRBD1 call made by TCRdb goes unchecked. Source material: naive CXCR3+ CD8+ T cells from blood. Subset reported: CD45RO-CCR7+CD27+CD95- naive CD8+ T cells expressing CXCR3 (TNR3+). The clonotype comes from a human donor in good health. Some clones in this sample may be carry-over from other donors' samples. The CDR3 protein is CSVDDWTGPNTEAFF.